The rows below give T cell receptor beta chains drawn from one sample of a study of regulatory T cells. Sequenced by immunoSEQ multiplex PCR; TCRdb stores in-frame clones only, minus some. The repertoire consists of about 21,000 clones, with about 88% occurring once and the leading ten covering about 1.3%. The specimen sequenced was conventional CD4+ T cells sorted from blood. The receptor set was obtained from a child aged 5 to 17 with CD3G deficiency. The CDR3 runs from the conserved cysteine through the conserved F or W. A D gene is named only where the DNA matches it firmly. Part of the rows lack a size; the others show once, few, many or a class for expanded clones.

TRBV6-1	NA	14	TRBJ2-7	TRBD2	TGTGCCAGCAGGTGGGGGGAGGGCCTACACGAGCAGTACTTC	CASRWGEGLHEQYF
TRBV10-3	NA	15	TRBJ2-3	TRBD1	TGTGCCATCAGTGGGAACAGGGGTAGCACAGATACGCAGTATTTT	CAISGNRGSTDTQYF
TRBV28	NA	14	TRBJ2-3	NA	TGTGCCAGCAGTTTACCGGGGAGCACAGATACGCAGTATTTT	CASSLPGSTDTQYF
TRBV28	NA	16	TRBJ2-3	TRBD2	TGTGCCAGCAGTTCCGGGACTAGCGGGAGGGCAGGCACGCAGTATTTT	CASSSGTSGRAGTQYF
TRBV28	once	15	TRBJ2-7	TRBD1	TGTGCCAGCAGTAGCCCTGGGACAGGGCCCTACGAGCAGTACTTC	CASSSPGTGPYEQYF
TRBV13	few	13	TRBJ1-2	NA	TGTGCCAGCAGCTTAGGTGGACTTAGACAGGTCACCTTC	CASSLGGLRQVTF
TRBV7-6	few	15	TRBJ2-6	TRBD1	TGTGCCAGCAGCTGGACAGGGTCCGGGGCCAACGTCCTGACTTTC	CASSWTGSGANVLTF
TRBV7-9	NA	15	TRBJ2-1	TRBD2	TGTGCCAGCAGCAAAACGGCGGGAGGGCCGGGAGAGCAGTTCTTC	CASSKTAGGPGEQFF
TRBV10-3	NA	13	TRBJ1-6	NA	TGTGCCATCAGCCGGACGGATAATTCACCCCTCCACTTT	CAISRTDNSPLHF
TRBV5-1	NA	15	TRBJ2-7	TRBD2	TGCGCCAGCAGCTTGGGTCCTAGCGGGAGTTACGAGCAGTACTTC	CASSLGPSGSYEQYF
TRBV6-1	NA	17	TRBJ2-6	TRBD1	TGTGCCAGCAGTGACGACAGGGGTAGCTCTGGGGCCAACGTCCTGACTTTC	CASSDDRGSSGANVLTF
TRBV28	few	14	TRBJ1-2	NA	TGTGCCAGCGCCCCTGGGGGGGCGGTTAGGGGCTACACCTTC	CASAPGGAVRGYTF
TRBV10-3	once	14	TRBJ2-3	TRBD1	TGTGCCATCAGTCGGGACAGGGGCACAGATACGCAGTATTTT	CAISRDRGTDTQYF
TRBV28	NA	15	TRBJ2-4	NA	TGTGCCAGCAGTTTTTCGGACCGAGCCAAAAACATTCAGTACTTC	CASSFSDRAKNIQYF
TRBV19	NA	15	TRBJ2-1	TRBD2	TGTGCCAGTAGTATAGGAGGACTAGCGGGCAATGAGCAGTTCTTC	CASSIGGLAGNEQFF
TRBV10-3	NA	14	TRBJ2-1	TRBD2	TGTGCCATCAGAGTAGCGGGCGTAACCAATGAGCAGTTCTTC	CAIRVAGVTNEQFF
TRBV6-1	NA	15	TRBJ2-2	TRBD2	TGTGCCAGCAGTGACCAGCGGGGCTACACCGGGGAGCTGTTTTTT	CASSDQRGYTGELFF
TRBV19	NA	14	TRBJ2-6	TRBD1	TGTGCCAGTGGGGACAGGACTGGGGCCAACGTCCTGACTTTC	CASGDRTGANVLTF